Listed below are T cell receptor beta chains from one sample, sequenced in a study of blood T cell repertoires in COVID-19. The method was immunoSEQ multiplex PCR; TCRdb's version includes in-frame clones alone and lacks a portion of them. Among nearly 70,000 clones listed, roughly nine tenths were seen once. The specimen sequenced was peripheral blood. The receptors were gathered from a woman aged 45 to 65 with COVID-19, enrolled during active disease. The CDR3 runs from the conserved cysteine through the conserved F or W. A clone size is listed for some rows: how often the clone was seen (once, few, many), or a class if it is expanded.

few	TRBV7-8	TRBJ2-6	CASSLRPLAGGVSGANVLTF
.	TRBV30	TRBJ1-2	CAWSPSNYGYTF
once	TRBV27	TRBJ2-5	CASSLSGETQYF
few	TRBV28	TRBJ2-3	CASRSDGGSTDTQYF
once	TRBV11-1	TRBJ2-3	CASSLSSPDTQYF
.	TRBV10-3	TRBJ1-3	CAISEPGQGRGNTIYF
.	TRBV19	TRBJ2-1	CASSIGGGSGLIVEQFF
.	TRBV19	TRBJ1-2	CASSFRDYYGYTF
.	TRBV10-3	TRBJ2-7	CAISEKRENYEQYF
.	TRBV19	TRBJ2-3	CASSKVGGGTDTQYF
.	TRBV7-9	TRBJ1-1	CASSLVGGSTEAFF
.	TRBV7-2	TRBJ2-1	CASRLDRGGEQFF
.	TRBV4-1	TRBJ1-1	CASSHDNRWGREEAFF
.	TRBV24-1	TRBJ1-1	CATSATGERTEAFF
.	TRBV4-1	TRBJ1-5	CASSHRFQTDNQPQHF
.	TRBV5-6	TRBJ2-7	CASSFDSRGGEQYF
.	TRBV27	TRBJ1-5	CASSLGGPGTGGQPQHF
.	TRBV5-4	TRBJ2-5	CASSLAGGETQYF
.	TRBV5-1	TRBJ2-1	CASSLDTYNEQFF
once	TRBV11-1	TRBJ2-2	CASSQTSGANTGELFF
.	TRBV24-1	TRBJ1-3	CATSDFTGFSGNTIYF
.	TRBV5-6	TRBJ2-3	CASSFVLRLAGRTDTQYF
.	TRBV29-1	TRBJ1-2	CSAWGLVEGYTF
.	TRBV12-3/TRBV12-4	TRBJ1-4	CATSRGFNEKLFF
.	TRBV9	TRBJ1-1	CASSVAGTEAFF
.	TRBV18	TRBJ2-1	CASQTGTYNEQFF
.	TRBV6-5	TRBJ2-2	CASRRTGNTGELFF
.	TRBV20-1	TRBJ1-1	CSASRDTIRNTEAFF
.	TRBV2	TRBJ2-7	CASSDRGWGITPSYEQYF
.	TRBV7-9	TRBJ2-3	CASSLGPSGSTDTQYF
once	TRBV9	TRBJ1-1	CASSSRQNTEAFF
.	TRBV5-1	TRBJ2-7	CASSLVRKTF
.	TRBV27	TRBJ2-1	CASSDGMVAGALQFF
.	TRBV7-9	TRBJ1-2	CASSLGQGQANYGYTF
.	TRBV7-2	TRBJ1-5	CASSLGGTGTLGHNQPQHF
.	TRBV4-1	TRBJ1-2	CASSQDWREDYGYTF
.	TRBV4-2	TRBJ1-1	CASSHTRGTGAVNTEAFF
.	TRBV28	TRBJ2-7	CASSYIPGTGGDEQYF
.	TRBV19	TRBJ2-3	CASSVAFGRTDTQYF
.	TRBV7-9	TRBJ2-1	CASSLGGRDNEQFF
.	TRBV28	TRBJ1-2	CASSYRGPNTRTGGNYGYTF
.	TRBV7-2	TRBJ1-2	CASSSFVQGRDGYTF
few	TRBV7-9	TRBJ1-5	CANQTQGAQPQHF
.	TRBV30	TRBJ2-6	CAWTHWRLSLKSGANVLTF
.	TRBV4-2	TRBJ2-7	CASSQDAGAAPYEQYF
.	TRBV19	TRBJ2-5	CASSMRRGLGETQYF
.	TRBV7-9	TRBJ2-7	CASSAGPPRQGRNEQYF
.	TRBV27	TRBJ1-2	CASSSDRGLKGYTF
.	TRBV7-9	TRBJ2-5	CASSLPAGLQETQYF
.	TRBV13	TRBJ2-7	CASSSTGFFSYEQYF
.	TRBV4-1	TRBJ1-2	CASSQAGTGIGYTF
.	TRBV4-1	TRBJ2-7	CASRRYPEAGQGSYEQYF
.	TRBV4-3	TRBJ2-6	CASSQEGRRGNQAGANVLTF
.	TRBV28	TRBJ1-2	CASSSKRQEIYGYTF
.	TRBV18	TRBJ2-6	CASSLRTGVLSGANVLTF
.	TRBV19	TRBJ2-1	CASSITGQGLTSGRNNEQFF
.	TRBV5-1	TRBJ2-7	CASSVGTGIYEQYF
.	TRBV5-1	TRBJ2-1	CASSFGGRAYNEQFF
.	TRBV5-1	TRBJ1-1	CASSLQTINTEAFF
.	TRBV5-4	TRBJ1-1	CASSPYPGTGGAGRNTEAFF